Here is one TCR beta chain with its context. What it binds is unknown. Germline V gene data show CDR1 as MDHEN and CDR2 as SYDVKM. V dropped 6 bases and J dropped 0 bases, with 12 bases sitting between them. The CDR3 length is 15 residues. TCRdb's table, derived via immunoSEQ multiplex PCR, lists solely in-frame clones and lacks some. The sample carries around 140,000 clones, 65% to 90% recorded once. The sample originates from a study of T cell responses to AZD1222 COVID-19 vaccine. Whole-study results and caveats: Most donors were white British and more were female, and clonal diversity was possibly underestimated. The study identified only five or six AZD1222 recipients as seropositive at baseline.

The source was peripheral blood, collected 28 days after the second dose of the MenACWY control vaccine. The TCR sequence derives from an adult who received the MenACWY meningococcal vaccine as a control. V is TRBV28 and J is TRBJ2-1; D may match TRBD1 or TRBD2 (7 bases each). In DNA form, the CDR3 reads TGTGCCAGCAGCCAGGGGGGGGGCTCCTACAATGAGCAGTTCTTC. Translated, it gives CASSQGGGSYNEQFF.